The 2 T cell receptor beta chains below come from one sample, sequenced in a study of shared clonotypes between healthy human individuals. The table came from immunoSEQ multiplex PCR; TCRdb's copy has only in-frame clones and leaves some out. Among roughly 2.2 million clones listed, 90% to 95% were seen once. Sequences were obtained from naive CD4+ T cells from PBMCs. Subset in this sample: CD45RA+ positively selected. The receptors stem from a man younger than 35 in good health. Some clones in this sample may be carry-over from other donors' samples.

This clone has a single count. This chain connects TRBV30 to TRBJ1-6; TRBD1 agrees at 10 bases. Unmatched junction bases numbered 11, after V lost 6 bases and J lost 9 bases. The germline gives CDR1 GTSNPN, CDR2 SVGIG (reference sequence). The CDR3 is 15 amino acids. The CDR3 DNA sequence: TGTGCCTGTATTCCGGGACAGGGGCTAGGTTCACCCCTCCACTTT. Translating it yields CACIPGQGLGSPLHF.

The chain uses TRBV4-2 and TRBJ2-7; TRBD2 is a possible D gene (6 bases). In germline, CDR1 is LGHNA, CDR2 YNFKEQ. V was clipped by 6 bases and J by 2 bases, with 20 bases between them. The CDR3 is 16 residues long. The CDR3 loop reads CASSPRDSRITYEQYF. DNA of the CDR3: TGTGCCAGCAGTCCCCGGGACTCCAGAATAACCTACGAGCAGTACTTC.